The 30 T cell receptor beta chains presented below share a single source sample, sequenced in a study of identical twins. TCRdb called the 5' RACE reads again in MiXCR, with one record for every CDR3 protein. The sample yields hundreds of thousands of distinct CDR3 sequences, 7.1% seen once. Another study also made use of these data, one on yellow fever vaccine responses in identical twins.

Sequencing was carried out using PBMCs. The receptors were sampled from a young woman in good health.

This clonotype has more than one count but fewer than ten. V and J are TRBV24-1 and TRBJ1-5, with D perhaps TRBD1 (5 bases). This CDR3 spans 14 amino acids. V lost 5 bases to trimming and J lost 0 bases, with 7 bases between them. CDR1 is KGHDR, CDR2 SFDVKD, per germline. CDR3 coding DNA: TGTGCCACCAGTGGGGGCTATAGCAATCAGCCCCAGCATTTT. Its protein product is CATSGGYSNQPQHF.

This clonotype has a count of ten or more. The rearrangement joins TRBV28 to TRBJ2-1, with 10 bases aligning to TRBD1. The CDR3 totals 14 residues. With 5 bases clipped from V and 5 bases from J, the junction kept 3 bases outside the gene matches. Germline lookup yields CDR1 MDHEN and CDR2 SYDVKM. As DNA, the CDR3 is TGTGCCAGCAGTGACAGGGGGCGGCACAATGAGCAGTTCTTC. It yields the protein CASSDRGRHNEQFF.

This clonotype was recorded a few times. This chain joins TRBV4-1 and TRBJ2-1, with 8 bases aligning to TRBD1. The CDR3 has 16 amino acids. CDR1 and CDR2 from the germline V gene are MGHRA and YSYEKL. Unmatched junction bases numbered 6, after V lost 4 bases and J lost 1 base. DNA of the CDR3: TGCGCCAGCAGCCTAAATGACAGGGGATCCTACAATGAGCAGTTCTTC. Protein product: CASSLNDRGSYNEQFF.

This clonotype was observed at least ten times. The chain recombines TRBV12-3 or TRBV12-4 with TRBJ1-1; possible D gene TRBD1, 5 bases. Between the trimmed V and J ends, which lost 5 bases and 1 base, there was a span of 14 bases. The CDR3 consists of 15 residues. The CDR3 loop is CASSLSGRKNTEAFF. CDR3 coding DNA: TGTGCCAGCAGTCTCTCGGGACGGAAGAACACTGAAGCTTTCTTT.

The chain uses TRBV9 and TRBJ2-1; D may correspond to TRBD1 or TRBD2 (6 bases each). Trimming cost V 4 bases and J 0 bases, with 14 bases left between them. The germline gives CDR1 SGDLS, CDR2 YYNGEE. This CDR3 is 16 amino acids long. CDR3 nucleotides: TGTGCCAGCAGCCCGAGGGGGGATGACTCCTACAATGAGCAGTTCTTC. Translated, it gives CASSPRGDDSYNEQFF.

This clonotype was counted at least ten times. The V gene is TRBV6-5, the J gene TRBJ2-5; 7 positions match TRBD1. CDR3 length equals 15 residues. The V segment lost 0 bases and the J segment 5 bases; nucleotides outside the gene matches: 6. From germline, CDR1 is MNHEY and CDR2 SVGAGI. CDR3 sequence: CASSYSGGPRETQYF. The CDR3 coding sequence is TGTGCCAGCAGTTACTCAGGGGGCCCGAGGGAGACCCAGTACTTC.

This CDR3 is CASSVAGTGVREQFF. Written as DNA, the CDR3 is TGTGCCAGCAGCGTAGCTGGGACAGGGGTACGCGAGCAGTTCTTC. The gene calls are TRBV9 and TRBJ2-1; 10 nucleotides agree with TRBD1. CDR3 length: 15 residues. V lost 0 bases, J lost 10 bases, and 7 bases stayed unmatched. CDR1 and CDR2 (germline): SGDLS, YYNGEE. Together with reference TRBV9 and TRBJ2-1, the CDR3 gives the full variable domain: DSGVTQTPKHLITATGQRVTLRCSPRSGDLSVYWYQQSLDQGLQFLIQYYNGEERAKGNILERFSAQQFPDLHSELNLSSLELGDSALYFCASSVAGTGVREQFFGPGTRLTVL.

This clonotype was counted at least ten times. The gene calls are TRBV20-1 and TRBJ1-1; D unresolved. V was pared by 1 base and J by 4 bases, with 13 bases between. This CDR3 region has 14 residues. Germline-derived CDR1 and CDR2 are DFQATT and SNEGSKA (reference sequence). This chain's CDR3 is CSARGNTGSTEAFF. The CDR3 coding sequence is TGCAGTGCTAGAGGAAATACTGGGTCCACTGAAGCTTTCTTT.

As for this clonotype: This may be a read error, as it is one base from a much larger clone. V usage is TRBV24-1 and J usage is TRBJ2-3; D gene ambiguous. The CDR3 sequence is 13 residues long. With 6 bases removed from V and 0 bases from J, the gap between germline ends came to 6 bases. Germline-derived CDR1 and CDR2 are KGHDR and SFDVKD. For the CDR3, the DNA is TGTGCCACCAGTACCCTTAGCACAGATACGCAGTATTTT. Translated: CATSTLSTDTQYF.

Comments on this clonotype: A much bigger clone sits one base away, suggesting this may be a read error. This rearrangement joins TRBV7-9 to TRBJ2-2; unclear D gene. The CDR3 loop spans 15 amino acids. From germline, CDR1 is SEHNR and CDR2 FQNEAQ (reference sequence). In nucleotides, the CDR3 is TGTGCCAACAGCTTTTGGGCCGCGAACACCGGGGAGCTGTTTTTT. It codes for CANSFWAANTGELFF. The full variable domain, completed using reference TRBV7-9 and TRBJ2-2, is DTGVSQNPRHKITKRGQNVTFRCDPISEHNRLYWYRQTLGQGPEFLTYFQNEAQLEKSRLLSDRFSAERPKGSFSTLEIQRTEQGDSAMYLCANSFWAANTGELFFGEGSRLTVL.

The sample holds a few counts of this clonotype. The gene calls are TRBV28 and TRBJ1-5; D remains ambiguous. The CDR3 consists of 12 residues. Trimming stripped 5 bases from V and 5 bases from J, with 7 bases between. The germline V gene has CDR1 MDHEN and CDR2 SYDVKM. The CDR3 DNA reads TGTGCCAGCAGTAAGGGATATCAGCCCCAGCATTTT. Translating it yields CASSKGYQPQHF.

This clonotype showed up many times. The chain recombines TRBV25-1 with TRBJ2-2; D gene ambiguous. The CDR3 runs to 14 residues. CDR1 and CDR2 (germline): MGHDK, SYGVNS. V gave up 3 bases and J gave up 6 bases, with 11 bases separating them. CDR3 residues: CASSDRPEPGELFF. The CDR3 nucleotides are TGTGCCAGCAGTGATCGTCCCGAACCCGGGGAGCTGTTTTTT. Full variable domain (missing parts from reference TRBV25-1 and TRBJ2-2): EADIYQTPRYLVIGTGKKITLECSQTMGHDKMYWYQQDPGMELHLIHYSYGVNSTEKGDLSSESTVSRIRTEHFPLTLESARPSHTSQYLCASSDRPEPGELFFGEGSRLTVL.

This clonotype was found many times. The J gene is TRBJ2-1, the V gene TRBV10-3; tentatively, D is TRBD1 (6 bases). The germline gives CDR1 ENHRY, CDR2 SYGVKD. V lost 5 bases and J 7 bases, leaving 12 bases between the germline ends. CDR3 length: 13 residues. The CDR3 DNA reads TGTGCCATCAGTACCGGGACAACTAATGAGCAGTTCTTC. Its protein is CAISTGTTNEQFF.

A few counts support this clonotype. The germline gene is not matched at one end of the junction; a read error may be the cause. CDR3 region: CATSSTQKRDGYTF. The CDR3, as DNA: TGTGCCACCAGTTCCACTCAAAAAAGGGACGGCTACACCTTC. The chain combines TRBV12-3 or TRBV12-4 with TRBJ1-2; a possible D gene is TRBD1 (5 bases). This CDR3 has 14 amino acids.

The V call is TRBV25-1, the J call TRBJ2-7, with 9 nucleotides matching TRBD1. Germline V gene data show CDR1 as MGHDK and CDR2 as SYGVNS. After removal of 3 bases from V and 3 bases from J, the junction contained 12 bases not matched to a gene. This CDR3 contains 17 residues. The DNA of the CDR3 is TGTGCCAGCAGTGATTGGGTCGTGGGACAGGGTCTCTACGAGCAGTACTTC. It translates to CASSDWVVGQGLYEQYF.

This clonotype was detected a few times. V gene TRBV5-5 combines with J gene TRBJ1-6; D is unclear. The CDR3 extends over 16 amino acids. V lost 4 bases, J lost 0 bases, and 11 bases lay in between. Looked up from germline, CDR1 is SGHKS and CDR2 is YYEKEE (reference sequence). CDR3 nucleotides: TGTGCCAGCAGCCGACCCGCGGGCTCCTATAATTCACCCCTCCACTTT. Translating gives CASSRPAGSYNSPLHF.

This clonotype was counted a single time. V is TRBV4-2 and J is TRBJ2-5; the match to TRBD1 covers 11 bases. This CDR3 comprises 17 residues. Germline V gene data show CDR1 as LGHNA and CDR2 as YNFKEQ. V was clipped by 0 bases and J by 4 bases; unmatched bases: 7. The chain's CDR3 is CASSQDQFGTGGETQYF. CDR3 DNA: TGTGCCAGCAGCCAAGATCAATTTGGGACAGGGGGAGAGACCCAGTACTTC.

This clonotype turned up a few times. V is TRBV28 and J is TRBJ2-2; D not resolved. The CDR3 has 12 residues. V lost 2 bases, J lost 9 bases, and 7 bases lay in between. Germline assignment: CDR1 MDHEN and CDR2 SYDVKM. The CDR3 spells CASSLKVRELFF. The CDR3, as DNA: TGTGCCAGCAGTTTAAAGGTCCGGGAGCTGTTTTTT. Together with reference TRBV28 and TRBJ2-2, the CDR3 gives the full variable domain: DVKVTQSSRYLVKRTGEKVFLECVQDMDHENMFWYRQDPGLGLRLIYFSYDVKMKEKGDIPEGYSVSREKKERFSLILESASTNQTSMYLCASSLKVRELFFGEGSRLTVL.

This clonotype was observed a handful of times. The rearrangement links TRBV7-4 to TRBJ1-1; no clear D. The CDR3 runs 15 residues. V shed 4 bases and J shed 4 bases, with 16 bases lying between them. Germline loops: CDR1 SGHVT, CDR2 SQSDAQ. The CDR3 here is CASSSPREGGTEAFF. CDR3 nucleotides: TGTGCCAGCAGCTCCCCCCGGGAAGGCGGCACTGAAGCTTTCTTT.

The rearrangement joins TRBV7-6 to TRBJ2-7, with D possibly TRBD2 on 6 matching bases. Per germline, CDR1 SGHVS and CDR2 FNYEAQ. The germline V and J ends were trimmed by 3 bases and 4 bases, with 16 bases remaining between them. CDR3 size: 15 residues. CDR3 amino acids: CASSFGPGLGYEQYF. DNA of the CDR3: TGTGCCAGCAGCTTTGGTCCGGGACTGGGATACGAGCAGTACTTC.

This clonotype has more than one count but fewer than ten. This rearrangement joins TRBV29-1 to TRBJ2-1, with a weak D call TRBD1 (6 bases). V lost 7 bases and J lost 13, with 14 bases in between. Germline-derived CDR1 and CDR2 are SQVTM and ANQGSEA. The CDR3 runs to 10 residues. The CDR3 region is CSASDSPQFF. The CDR3 region has the DNA TGCAGCGCTTCGGACAGCCCACAGTTCTTC.

The J gene is TRBJ1-4, the V gene TRBV4-2; TRBD1 matches at 10 bases. The V and J ends lost 4 bases and 4 bases, in that order; junction bases with no gene match: 6. The CDR3 covers 16 residues. Germline CDR1 LGHNA, CDR2 YNFKEQ. The chain's CDR3 is CASSPETGGHNEKLFF. The CDR3 coding sequence is TGTGCCAGCAGCCCGGAGACAGGGGGCCATAATGAAAAACTGTTTTTT.

This chain joins TRBV7-3 and TRBJ2-7; maybe TRBD2 (6 bases). V lost 3 bases and J lost 4, with 16 bases in between. CDR1 SGHTA and CDR2 FQGTGA come from the germline V gene. The CDR3 totals 15 residues. CDR3 amino acids: CASSLAGSGEYEQYF. Written as DNA, the CDR3 is TGTGCCAGCAGCTTGGCGGGATCAGGAGAGTACGAGCAGTACTTC. The variable domain in full, completed from reference TRBV7-3 and TRBJ2-7, reads GAGVSQTPSNKVTEKGKYVELRCDPISGHTALYWYRQSLGQGPEFLIYFQGTGAADDSGLPNDRFFAVRPEGSVSTLKIQRTERGDSAVYLCASSLAGSGEYEQYFGPGTRLTVT.

This clonotype has a handful of counts. This chain uses TRBV6-2 or TRBV6-3 with TRBJ1-2; D not resolved. Trimming pared 4 bases from V and 5 bases from J, leaving 5 bases between. The CDR3 contains 11 residues. Germline V CDR1 and CDR2: MNHEY, SVGEGT. CDR3 sequence: CASSFPYGYTF. CDR3 coding DNA: TGTGCCAGCAGTTTTCCATATGGCTACACCTTC.

This chain connects TRBV3-1 to TRBJ1-3; D might be TRBD1 (6 bases). CDR3 length: 15 amino acids. Per the germline V gene, CDR1 is LGHDT and CDR2 is YNNKEL (reference sequence). Trimming removed 6 bases at V and 4 bases at J, with 16 bases between. As DNA, the CDR3 is TGTGCCAGCAGGGCCCAGGGGCTAGCGGGAAACACCATATATTTT. It yields the protein CASRAQGLAGNTIYF. Based on the CDR3 plus reference TRBV3-1 and TRBJ1-3, the full variable domain is DTAVSQTPKYLVTQMGNDKSIKCEQNLGHDTMYWYKQDSKKFLKIMFSYNNKELIINETVPNRFSPKSPDKAHLNLHINSLELGDSAVYFCASRAQGLAGNTIYFGEGSWLTVV.

The chain recombines TRBV20-1 with TRBJ1-1; 12 bases fit TRBD1. The CDR3 contains 14 residues. The J segment lost 6 bases and the V segment lost 6 bases, leaving 8 bases of the junction unmatched. Germline-derived CDR1 and CDR2 are DFQATT and SNEGSKA (reference sequence). CDR3 nucleotides: TGCAGTGCGGCAGGGACAGGGGGCTTTTCTGAAGCTTTCTTT. It translates to CSAAGTGGFSEAFF.

This clonotype was seen many times. V usage is TRBV12-3 or TRBV12-4 and J usage is TRBJ2-5; TRBD1 might be the D (5 bases). The V end lost 6 bases, the J end lost 5 bases, and 13 bases lay between the germline ends. CDR3 size: 13 residues. This CDR3 reads CASSFRGRETQYF. The CDR3 DNA reads as TGTGCCAGCAGCTTTAGGGGTCGGGAGACCCAGTACTTC.

Many counts were recorded for this clonotype. In nucleotides, the CDR3 is TGTGCCAGCAGCTTTACAGGGGAGACTGAAGCTTTCTTT. Translating it yields CASSFTGETEAFF. The V and J genes are TRBV7-8 and TRBJ1-1; 7 nucleotides align to TRBD1. V lost 3 bases and J lost 5; bases outside the gene matches: 3. Per germline, CDR1 SGHVS and CDR2 FQNEAQ. This CDR3 is 13 amino acids long.

In its sample, this clonotype was seen a few times. The rearrangement uses TRBV15 and TRBJ2-1; 11 nucleotides align to TRBD2. The V gene end was trimmed by 1 base and the J gene end by 4 bases; junction bases not matched to a gene: 3. This CDR3 contains 16 residues. Germline CDR1 LNHNV, CDR2 YYDKDF (reference sequence). CDR3 DNA sequence: TGTGCCACCAGCAGAGCGACTAGCGGGACATACAATGAGCAGTTCTTC. Amino acid sequence: CATSRATSGTYNEQFF.

The chain employs TRBV7-3 and TRBJ2-7; 8 bases map to TRBD2. The V gene end was trimmed by 2 bases and the J gene end by 0 bases; junction bases not matched to a gene: 6. The CDR3 contains 16 residues. From germline, CDR1 is SGHTA and CDR2 FQGTGA. CDR3 nucleotides: TGTGCCAGCAGCTTAGGGGGAGCGGGGGTCTCCTACGAGCAGTACTTC. Translation gives CASSLGGAGVSYEQYF.